Shown below are 29 T cell receptor beta chains from a single sample sequenced in a study of T cell repertoires in cytomegalovirus infection. TCRdb processed the reads anew with MiXCR; each CDR3 protein has one entry. The sample carries some 160,000 distinct CDR3 sequences, 15% to 20% recorded once. Sequencing used CD8+ T cells from PBMCs. The source of these receptors is a human donor in good health (CMV status not recorded). Some clones in this sample may be carry-over from other donors' samples.

This clonotype was picked up a small number of times. One end of the junction is discordant with germline, which a read error may explain. This sequence joins TRBV7-9 and TRBJ2-5; 8 bases are shared with TRBD1. The CDR3 sequence is 17 residues long. Germline V CDR1 and CDR2: SEHNR, FQNEAQ (reference sequence). CDR3 loop: CASSLARQGRFQETQYF. The CDR3 coding sequence is TGTGCCAGCAGCCTAGCTCGACAGGGGCGATTCCAAGAGACCCAGTACTTC.

This clonotype was seen more than once but under ten times. The rearrangement uses TRBV7-2 and TRBJ2-5; D unclear. The CDR3 sequence is 15 residues long. V lost 2 bases to trimming and J lost 0 bases, with 10 bases between them. CDR1 and CDR2 from the germline V gene are SGHTA and FQGNSA. CDR3 in amino acids: CASSLSQMYQETQYF. The CDR3, as DNA: TGTGCCAGCAGCTTAAGTCAGATGTACCAAGAGACCCAGTACTTC.

The rearrangement links TRBV6-1 to TRBJ2-7; maybe TRBD1 (5 bases). From germline, CDR1 is MNHNS and CDR2 SASEGT. V was trimmed by 4 bases and J by 0 bases, leaving 16 bases between them. The CDR3 runs 16 residues. In DNA, the CDR3 is TGTGCCAGCAGTGGACTTGGGGCTGTAGGCTCCTACGAGCAGTACTTC. Translating it yields CASSGLGAVGSYEQYF.

This rearrangement joins TRBV5-1 to TRBJ1-2; possible D gene TRBD1, 5 bases. Germline V CDR1 and CDR2: SGHRS, YFSETQ. This CDR3 has 17 amino acids. V lost 3 bases to trimming and J lost 3 bases, with 21 bases between them. CDR3 sequence (DNA): TGCGCCAGCAGCTCAAGTCTTGACGGGGCGACAGACTATGGCTACACCTTC. Translated: CASSSSLDGATDYGYTF.

The chain combines TRBV11-1 with TRBJ2-3; D is uncertain. The V and J ends lost 5 bases and 0 bases respectively, with 12 bases between them. Germline lookup yields CDR1 SGHAT and CDR2 FQDESV (reference sequence). This CDR3 has 15 residues. CDR3 amino acids: CASSIRIQSTDTQYF. For the CDR3, the DNA is TGTGCCAGCAGCATTAGAATACAGAGCACAGATACGCAGTATTTT. The full variable domain, rest sourced from reference TRBV11-1 and TRBJ2-3, is EAEVAQSPRYKITEKSQAVAFWCDPISGHATLYWYRQILGQGPELLVQFQDESVVDDSQLPKDRFSAERLKGVDSTLKIQPAELGDSAMYLCASSIRIQSTDTQYFGPGTRLTVL.

The chain joins TRBV28 to TRBJ2-1, with D perhaps matching TRBD1 or TRBD2 (6 bases each). V gave up 7 bases and J gave up 5 bases, with 18 bases separating them. Germline assignment: CDR1 MDHEN and CDR2 SYDVKM. This CDR3 region has 15 residues. CDR3 DNA: TGTGCCAGCACCCTCGGGGGCCTCCTGGACAATGAGCAGTTCTTC. It translates to CASTLGGLLDNEQFF.

The rearrangement links TRBV25-1 to TRBJ2-3; 11 positions match TRBD1. The germline V gene encodes CDR1 MGHDK and CDR2 SYGVNS. Trimming removed 1 base from V and 4 bases from J; junction bases left unmatched: 4. The CDR3 loop spans 16 amino acids. CDR3 bases: TGTGCCAGCAGTGAATTCCGGACAGGGGGCCCAGATACGCAGTATTTT. Protein product: CASSEFRTGGPDTQYF.

The chain is built from TRBV27 and TRBJ2-5, with D hard to call. Germline assignment: CDR1 MNHEY and CDR2 SMNVEV (reference sequence). V was shortened by 2 bases and J by 7 bases, with 14 bases between the two germline ends. The CDR3 runs to 14 residues. This CDR3 is CASSLKDGKSTQYF. The CDR3 nucleotides are TGTGCCAGCAGTTTAAAGGACGGCAAGTCGACCCAGTACTTC.

The sample holds a few counts of this clonotype. The J gene is TRBJ2-3, the V gene TRBV7-2; 7 bases match TRBD2. The CDR3 covers 17 residues. Germline V gene sequence: CDR1 SGHTA, CDR2 FQGNSA. V was pared by 4 bases and J by 4 bases, with 14 bases of the junction left unmatched. DNA of the CDR3: TGTGCCAGCAGCTACTCGGGCCGCGGGAGACCCTCAGATACGCAGTATTTT. Its translation: CASSYSGRGRPSDTQYF. The full variable domain, its missing parts supplied by reference TRBV7-2 and TRBJ2-3, is GAGVSQSPSNKVTEKGKDVELRCDPISGHTALYWYRQSLGQGLEFLIYFQGNSAPDKSGLPSDRFSAERTGGSVSTLTIQRTQQEDSAVYLCASSYSGRGRPSDTQYFGPGTRLTVL.

This clonotype was counted between two and nine times. The chain joins TRBV28 to TRBJ2-1; TRBD2 might be the D (6 bases). The ends were cut back, 6 bases at V and 5 bases at J, with 17 bases in the middle. Looked up from germline, CDR1 is MDHEN and CDR2 is SYDVKM. The CDR3 has 15 amino acids. CDR3 nucleotides: TGTGCCAGCAGCCTATTAGCCGGGACTCACAATGAGCAGTTCTTC. As protein: CASSLLAGTHNEQFF.

V gene TRBV5-1 combines with J gene TRBJ2-6; unclear D gene. With 4 bases removed from V and 0 bases from J, the gap between germline ends came to 8 bases. Per germline, CDR1 SGHRS and CDR2 YFSETQ. This CDR3 contains 15 residues. CDR3 in amino acids: CASSPLNSGANVLTF. The CDR3 coding sequence is TGCGCCAGCAGCCCCCTAAACTCTGGGGCCAACGTCCTGACTTTC.

This clonotype occurred a few times. The J gene is TRBJ2-7, the V gene TRBV20-1; D is unclear. Germline values: CDR1 DFQATT, CDR2 SNEGSKA (reference sequence). V lost 5 bases and J lost 4, with 9 bases in between. There are 11 residues in the CDR3. This CDR3 is CSAHLSYEQYF. For the CDR3, the DNA is TGCAGTGCTCACCTCAGTTACGAGCAGTACTTC.

V and J are TRBV4-1 and TRBJ1-5, with a possible D match to TRBD1 (5 bases). The CDR3 is made up of 16 amino acids. The germline gives CDR1 MGHRA, CDR2 YSYEKL. V was trimmed by 0 bases and J by 10 bases, leaving 19 bases between them. This CDR3 reads CASSQDQGPTKGPQHF. CDR3 in DNA: TGCGCCAGCAGCCAAGATCAGGGCCCGACCAAGGGTCCCCAGCATTTT.

This chain links TRBV28 with TRBJ2-7; D not certain. Trimming shortened V by 4 bases and J by 0 bases, and 10 bases separated the two germline ends. The CDR3 sequence is 14 residues long. Germline CDR1 and CDR2: MDHEN and SYDVKM. DNA of the CDR3: TGTGCCAGCAGTTACACCCCGAGCTCCTACGAGCAGTACTTC. Residues: CASSYTPSSYEQYF.

The chain uses TRBV28 and TRBJ1-1; possible D gene TRBD1, 5 bases. Per germline, CDR1 MDHEN and CDR2 SYDVKM. The V gene lost 3 bases and the J gene lost 6 bases, with 20 bases spanning the gap. The CDR3 extends over 16 amino acids. This CDR3 reads CASSFGATGASAEAFF. The CDR3 bases are TGTGCCAGCAGTTTTGGGGCCACAGGCGCGAGCGCTGAAGCTTTCTTT.

The CDR3, as DNA: TGTGCCAGCAGCCCCCGGAGTGCAGATACGCAGTATTTT. Translated: CASSPRSADTQYF. This sequence joins TRBV7-2 and TRBJ2-3; D not resolved. The CDR3 has 13 amino acids. The V gene's germline CDR1 is SGHTA and CDR2 FQGNSA. V was shortened by 5 bases and J by 4 bases, with 10 bases between the two germline ends.

The chain recombines TRBV10-3 with TRBJ2-7, with 10 bases identical to TRBD2. CDR1 and CDR2 (germline): ENHRY, SYGVKD. The CDR3 loop spans 15 amino acids. V dropped 6 bases and J dropped 2; count of bases not matched to a gene: 7. CDR3 nucleotide sequence: TGTGCCATCAGAGTCCAGCGGGAGGGCCCCTACGAGCAGTACGTC. This codes for CAIRVQREGPYEQYV.

This chain links TRBV20-1 with TRBJ2-2; D is unresolved. This CDR3 has 14 residues. Trimming stripped 0 bases from V and 5 bases from J, with 10 bases between. CDR1 is DFQATT, CDR2 SNEGSKA, per germline (reference sequence). The CDR3 protein is CSARDLVETGELFF. DNA of the CDR3: TGCAGTGCTAGAGATTTGGTTGAGACCGGGGAGCTGTTTTTT.

This clonotype was picked up a small number of times. CDR3 sequence reads: CASTAGGAYNEQFF. CDR3 DNA sequence: TGTGCCAGCACCGCCGGGGGCGCCTACAATGAGCAGTTCTTC. V gene TRBV27 combines with J gene TRBJ2-1; D may be TRBD1 or TRBD2 (6 bases each). The CDR3 covers 14 residues. V lost 7 bases and J lost 2, with 12 bases in between. In germline, CDR1 is MNHEY, CDR2 SMNVEV (reference sequence).

This clonotype was observed a handful of times. The J gene is TRBJ2-1, the V gene TRBV7-6; possible D gene TRBD2, 6 bases. CDR1 and CDR2 (germline): SGHVS, FNYEAQ. The CDR3 sequence is 19 residues long. V lost 5 bases and J lost 0, with 23 bases in between. CDR3 in DNA: TGTGCCAGCAGCAAGTCGCGTAGCGGCAGCGCGCCCTCCTACAATGAGCAGTTCTTC. This translates into CASSKSRSGSAPSYNEQFF.

This clonotype was seen more than once but under ten times. This chain joins TRBV28 and TRBJ2-3; the match to TRBD2 covers 7 bases. Germline V gene sequence: CDR1 MDHEN, CDR2 SYDVKM. This CDR3 contains 16 residues. J gave up 5 bases and V 3 bases, and 11 bases lay outside the gene matches. The CDR3 spells CASSFLASGGVDTQYF. In DNA form, the CDR3 reads TGTGCCAGCAGTTTCCTGGCTAGCGGTGGTGTAGATACGCAGTATTTT.

The V and J genes are TRBV7-6 and TRBJ2-1, with 12 positions matching TRBD2. Germline V gene lookup returns CDR1 SGHVS and CDR2 FNYEAQ. The length of the CDR3 is 16 residues. With V trimmed by 5 bases and J by 6 bases, 8 bases remained unmatched. The CDR3 nucleotides read TGTGCCAGCAGCGAGACTAGCGGGAGTTATTTCAATGAGCAGTTCTTC. This codes for CASSETSGSYFNEQFF.

This clonotype was seen more than once but under ten times. This chain links TRBV28 with TRBJ1-6, with a possible D match to TRBD1 (6 bases). V was shortened by 3 bases and J by 13 bases, with 16 bases between the two germline ends. The CDR3 spans 14 residues. Germline-derived CDR1 and CDR2 are MDHEN and SYDVKM. CDR3 sequence (DNA): TGTGCCAGCAGTTTTTCAATCAGGGGTTCCCCCCTCCACTTT. As protein: CASSFSIRGSPLHF.

The chain employs TRBV6-1 and TRBJ2-7, with 7 bases fitting TRBD2. CDR1 and CDR2 (germline): MNHNS, SASEGT. The CDR3 is made up of 16 amino acids. J lost 0 bases, V lost 2 bases, and 7 bases had no gene match. The CDR3 nucleotides read TGTGCCAGCAGTGAACCAACTAGCGCCTACTCCTACGAGCAGTACTTC. Amino acids: CASSEPTSAYSYEQYF.

The chain has TRBV7-9 and TRBJ2-3; D gene uncertain. The V and J ends lost 1 base and 4 bases respectively, with 6 bases between them. Germline values: CDR1 SEHNR, CDR2 FQNEAQ (reference sequence). The CDR3 sequence is 13 residues long. CDR3 nucleotides: TGTGCCAGCAGCTTAGGGACCTCAGATACGCAGTATTTT. Translating it yields CASSLGTSDTQYF.

This clonotype was counted a few times. V usage is TRBV11-2 and J usage is TRBJ2-2; D remains unclear. The CDR3 is 12 amino acids. Germline V CDR1 and CDR2: SGHAT, FQNNGV. Trimming shortened V by 6 bases and J by 6 bases, and 8 bases separated the two germline ends. The CDR3 reads CASSQVAGELFF. CDR3 coding DNA: TGTGCCAGCAGTCAGGTAGCCGGGGAGCTGTTTTTT. Together with reference TRBV11-2 and TRBJ2-2, the CDR3 gives the full variable domain: EAGVAQSPRYKIIEKRQSVAFWCNPISGHATLYWYQQILGQGPKLLIQFQNNGVVDDSQLPKDRFSAERLKGVDSTLKIQPAKLEDSAVYLCASSQVAGELFFGEGSRLTVL.

The chain employs TRBV28 and TRBJ2-7; TRBD1 matches 9 bases. This CDR3 contains 16 residues. Trimming at V came to 5 bases and at J to 4 bases, leaving 12 bases not matched to a gene. CDR1 is MDHEN, CDR2 SYDVKM, per germline. This chain's CDR3 is CASSLGTGNGGYEQYF. The CDR3 nucleotides read TGTGCCAGCAGTCTCGGGACAGGGAACGGGGGGTACGAGCAGTACTTC.

This clonotype was detected ten times or more. The rearrangement links TRBV7-8 to TRBJ2-7; TRBD1 matches 10 bases. V lost 7 bases, J lost 4 bases, and 7 bases stayed unmatched. The CDR3 totals 14 residues. Germline V gives CDR1 SGHVS, CDR2 FQNEAQ. CDR3 sequence: CASMSRDRGYEQYF. The CDR3 DNA reads TGTGCCAGCATGTCCCGGGACAGGGGATACGAGCAGTACTTC. Together with reference TRBV7-8 and TRBJ2-7, the CDR3 gives the full variable domain: GAGVSQSPRYKVAKRGQDVALRCDPISGHVSLFWYQQALGQGPEFLTYFQNEAQLDKSGLPSDRFFAERPEGSVSTLKIQRTQQEDSAVYLCASMSRDRGYEQYFGPGTRLTVT.

This clonotype came up once. V gene TRBV4-1 combines with J gene TRBJ2-3, with TRBD2 matching over 13 bases. The germline V gene encodes CDR1 MGHRA and CDR2 YSYEKL. CDR3 length: 17 amino acids. Germline trimming cut 3 bases from V and 0 bases from J; bases unmatched to any gene: 3. The CDR3, as DNA: TGCGCCAGCAGCCAGAGACTAGCGGGGGGAAGCACAGATACGCAGTATTTT. Translated, it gives CASSQRLAGGSTDTQYF.